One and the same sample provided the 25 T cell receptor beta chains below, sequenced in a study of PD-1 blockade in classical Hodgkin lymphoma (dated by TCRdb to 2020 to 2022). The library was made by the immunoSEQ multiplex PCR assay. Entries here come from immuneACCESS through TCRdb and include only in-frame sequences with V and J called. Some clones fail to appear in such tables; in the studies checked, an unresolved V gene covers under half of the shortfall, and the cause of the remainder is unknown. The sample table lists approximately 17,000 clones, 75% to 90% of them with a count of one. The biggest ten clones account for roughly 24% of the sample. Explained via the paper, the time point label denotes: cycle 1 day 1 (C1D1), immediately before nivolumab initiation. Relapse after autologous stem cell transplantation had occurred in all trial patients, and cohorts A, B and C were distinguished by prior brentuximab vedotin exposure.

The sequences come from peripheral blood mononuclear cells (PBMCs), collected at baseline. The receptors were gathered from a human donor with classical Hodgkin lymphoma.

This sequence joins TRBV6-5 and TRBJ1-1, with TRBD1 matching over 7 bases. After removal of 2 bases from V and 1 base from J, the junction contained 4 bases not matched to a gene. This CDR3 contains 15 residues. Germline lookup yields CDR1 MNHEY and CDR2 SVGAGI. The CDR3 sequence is CASSYRTGENTEAFF. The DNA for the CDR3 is TGTGCCAGCAGTTACCGAACAGGGGAGAACACTGAAGCTTTCTTT.

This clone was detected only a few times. Written as DNA, the CDR3 is TGTGCCAGTAGTACGAAGACGGGTAATCAGCCCCAGCATTTT. It encodes CASSTKTGNQPQHF. The chain is built from TRBV19 and TRBJ1-5, with D uncertain. The CDR3 loop spans 14 amino acids. From germline, CDR1 is LNHDA and CDR2 SQIVND (reference sequence). V lost 4 bases to trimming and J lost 4 bases, with 11 bases between them.

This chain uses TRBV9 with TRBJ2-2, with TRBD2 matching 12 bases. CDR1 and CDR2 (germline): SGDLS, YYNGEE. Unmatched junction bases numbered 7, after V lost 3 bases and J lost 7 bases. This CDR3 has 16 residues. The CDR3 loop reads CASSGRLAGAGGELFF. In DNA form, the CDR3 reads TGTGCCAGCAGCGGCCGACTAGCGGGGGCGGGCGGGGAGCTGTTTTTT.

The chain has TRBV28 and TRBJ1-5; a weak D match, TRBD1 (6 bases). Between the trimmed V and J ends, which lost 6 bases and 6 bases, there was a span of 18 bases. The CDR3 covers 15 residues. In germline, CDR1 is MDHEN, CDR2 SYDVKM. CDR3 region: CASSPLGGSGQPQHF. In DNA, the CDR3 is TGTGCCAGCAGCCCATTAGGGGGGAGTGGTCAGCCCCAGCATTTT. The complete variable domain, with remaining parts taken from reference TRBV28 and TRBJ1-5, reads DVKVTQSSRYLVKRTGEKVFLECVQDMDHENMFWYRQDPGLGLRLIYFSYDVKMKEKGDIPEGYSVSREKKERFSLILESASTNQTSMYLCASSPLGGSGQPQHFGDGTRLSIL.

CDR3 protein: CASSAGRMNTEAFF. The CDR3, as DNA: TGTGCCAGCAGTGCCGGACGAATGAACACTGAAGCTTTCTTT. The V and J genes are TRBV2 and TRBJ1-1, with unresolved D. This CDR3 is built from 14 residues. Germline loops: CDR1 SNHLY, CDR2 FYNNEI. V was cut by 4 bases and J by 0 bases, with 9 bases left in between.

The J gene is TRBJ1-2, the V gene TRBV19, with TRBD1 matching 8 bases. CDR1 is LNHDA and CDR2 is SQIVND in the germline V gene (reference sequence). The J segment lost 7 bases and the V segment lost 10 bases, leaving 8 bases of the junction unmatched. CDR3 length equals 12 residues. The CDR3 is CAISDRGRGYTF. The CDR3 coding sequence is TGTGCCATTTCCGACAGGGGACGTGGCTACACCTTC.

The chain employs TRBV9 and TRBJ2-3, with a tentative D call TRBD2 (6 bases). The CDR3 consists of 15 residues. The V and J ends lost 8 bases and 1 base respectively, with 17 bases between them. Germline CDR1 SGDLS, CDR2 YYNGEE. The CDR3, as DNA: TGTGCCAGTGCCCAGTCGGGGGAACGCACAGATACGCAGTATTTT. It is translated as CASAQSGERTDTQYF.

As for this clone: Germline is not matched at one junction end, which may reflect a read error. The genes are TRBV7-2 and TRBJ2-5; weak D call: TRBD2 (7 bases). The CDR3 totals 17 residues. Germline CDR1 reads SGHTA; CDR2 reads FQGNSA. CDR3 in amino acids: CASSLAGGRGAIETQYF. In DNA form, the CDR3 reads TGTGCCAGCAGCCTAGCCGGGGGGCGAGGTGCTATAGAGACCCAGTACTTC. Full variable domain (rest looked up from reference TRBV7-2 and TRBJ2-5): GAGVSQSPSNKVTEKGKDVELRCDPISGHTALYWYRQSLGQGLEFLIYFQGNSAPDKSGLPSDRFSAERTGGSVSTLTIQRTQQEDSAVYLCASSLAGGRGAIETQYFGPGTRLLVL.

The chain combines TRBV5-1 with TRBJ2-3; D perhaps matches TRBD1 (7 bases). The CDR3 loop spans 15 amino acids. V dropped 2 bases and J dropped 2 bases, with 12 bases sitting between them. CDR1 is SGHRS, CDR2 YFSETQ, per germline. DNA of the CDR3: TGCGCCAGCAGCTTTGGCAGGGGGGCCACAGATACGCAGTATTTT. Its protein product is CASSFGRGATDTQYF.

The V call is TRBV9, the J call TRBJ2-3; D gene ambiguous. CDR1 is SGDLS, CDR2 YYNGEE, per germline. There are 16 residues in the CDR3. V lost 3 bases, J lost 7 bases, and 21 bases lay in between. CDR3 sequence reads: CASSEVSRPTPHTQYF. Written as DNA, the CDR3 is TGTGCCAGCAGCGAAGTGTCTCGTCCCACACCCCATACGCAGTATTTT.

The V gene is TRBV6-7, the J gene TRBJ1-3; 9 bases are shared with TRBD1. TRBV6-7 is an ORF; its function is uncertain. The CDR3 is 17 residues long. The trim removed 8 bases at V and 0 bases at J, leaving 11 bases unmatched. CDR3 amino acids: CASPLVGQGRSGNTIYF. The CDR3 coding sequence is TGTGCCAGCCCATTGGTGGGACAGGGCCGCTCTGGAAACACCATATATTTT.

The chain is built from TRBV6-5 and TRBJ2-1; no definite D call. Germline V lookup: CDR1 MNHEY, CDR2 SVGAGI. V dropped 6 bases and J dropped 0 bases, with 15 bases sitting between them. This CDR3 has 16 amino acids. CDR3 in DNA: TGTGCCAGCAGCTACGCCCTTCTCGGCTCCTACAATGAGCAGTTCTTC. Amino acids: CASSYALLGSYNEQFF.

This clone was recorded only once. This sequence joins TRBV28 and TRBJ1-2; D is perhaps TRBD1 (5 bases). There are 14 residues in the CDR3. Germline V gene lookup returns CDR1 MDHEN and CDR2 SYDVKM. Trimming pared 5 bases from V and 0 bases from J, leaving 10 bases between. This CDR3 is CASSTDTPNYGYTF. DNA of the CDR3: TGTGCCAGCAGTACGGACACACCTAACTATGGCTACACCTTC.

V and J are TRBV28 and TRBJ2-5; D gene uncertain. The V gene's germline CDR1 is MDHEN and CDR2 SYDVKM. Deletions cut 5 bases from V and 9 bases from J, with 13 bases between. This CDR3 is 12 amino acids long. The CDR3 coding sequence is TGTGCCAGCAGTCCTCCTTTTAGGGCCCAGTACTTC. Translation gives CASSPPFRAQYF. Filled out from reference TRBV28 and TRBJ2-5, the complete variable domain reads DVKVTQSSRYLVKRTGEKVFLECVQDMDHENMFWYRQDPGLGLRLIYFSYDVKMKEKGDIPEGYSVSREKKERFSLILESASTNQTSMYLCASSPPFRAQYFGPGTRLLVL.

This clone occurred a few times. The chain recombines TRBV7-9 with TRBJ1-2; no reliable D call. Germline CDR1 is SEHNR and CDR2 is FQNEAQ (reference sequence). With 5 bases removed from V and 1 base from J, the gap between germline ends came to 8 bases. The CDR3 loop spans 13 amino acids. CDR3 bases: TGTGCCAGCAGCCCACCGGATAACTATGGCTACACCTTC. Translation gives CASSPPDNYGYTF.

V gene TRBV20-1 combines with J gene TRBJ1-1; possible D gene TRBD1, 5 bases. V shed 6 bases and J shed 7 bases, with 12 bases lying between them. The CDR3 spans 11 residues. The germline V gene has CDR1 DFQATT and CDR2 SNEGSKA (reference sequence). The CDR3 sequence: CSADQGREAFF. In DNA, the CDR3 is TGCAGTGCGGACCAGGGTCGTGAAGCTTTCTTT.

CDR3 region: CASSFMGNEQFF. The CDR3 nucleotides read TGTGCCAGCAGCTTTATGGGAAATGAGCAGTTCTTC. The J gene is TRBJ2-1, the V gene TRBV7-2; no clear D gene. Trimming cost V 3 bases and J 7 bases, with 7 bases left between them. The V gene's germline CDR1 is SGHTA and CDR2 FQGNSA. This CDR3 is built from 12 residues.

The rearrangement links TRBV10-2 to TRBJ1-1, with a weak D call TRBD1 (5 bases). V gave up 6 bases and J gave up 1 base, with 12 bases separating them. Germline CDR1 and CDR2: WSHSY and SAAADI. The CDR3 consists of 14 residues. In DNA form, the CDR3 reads TGCGCCAGCAGAAACGGGACGGGGAACACTGAAGCTTTCTTT. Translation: CASRNGTGNTEAFF.

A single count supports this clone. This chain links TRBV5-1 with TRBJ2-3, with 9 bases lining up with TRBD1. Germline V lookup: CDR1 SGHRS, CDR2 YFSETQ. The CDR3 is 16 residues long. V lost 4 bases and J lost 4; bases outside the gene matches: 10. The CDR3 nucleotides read TGCGCCAGCAGCAGGGGACAGGGACTCGGACCAGATACGCAGTATTTT. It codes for CASSRGQGLGPDTQYF. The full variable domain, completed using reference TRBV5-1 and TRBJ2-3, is KAGVTQTPRYLIKTRGQQVTLSCSPISGHRSVSWYQQTPGQGLQFLFEYFSETQRNKGNFPGRFSGRQFSNSRSEMNVSTLELGDSALYLCASSRGQGLGPDTQYFGPGTRLTVL.

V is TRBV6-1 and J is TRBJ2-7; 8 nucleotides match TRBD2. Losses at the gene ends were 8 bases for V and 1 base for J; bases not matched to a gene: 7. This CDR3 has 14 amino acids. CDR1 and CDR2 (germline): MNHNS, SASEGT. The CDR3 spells CASFSGTSSYEQYF. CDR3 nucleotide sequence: TGTGCCAGCTTTTCAGGGACTAGTTCCTACGAGCAGTACTTC.

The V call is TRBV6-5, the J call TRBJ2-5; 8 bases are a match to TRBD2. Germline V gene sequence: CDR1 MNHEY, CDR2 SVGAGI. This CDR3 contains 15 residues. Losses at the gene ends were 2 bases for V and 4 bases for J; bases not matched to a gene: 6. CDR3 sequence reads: CASSYGGLVPETQYF. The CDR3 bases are TGTGCCAGCAGTTACGGGGGACTAGTCCCAGAGACCCAGTACTTC.

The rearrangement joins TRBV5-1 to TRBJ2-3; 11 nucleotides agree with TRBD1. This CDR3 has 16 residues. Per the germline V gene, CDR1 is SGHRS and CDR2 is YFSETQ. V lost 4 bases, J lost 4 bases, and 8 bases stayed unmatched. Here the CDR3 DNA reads TGCGCCAGCAGCCCATCCGGGACAGGGGGGTCAGATACGCAGTATTTT. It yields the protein CASSPSGTGGSDTQYF.

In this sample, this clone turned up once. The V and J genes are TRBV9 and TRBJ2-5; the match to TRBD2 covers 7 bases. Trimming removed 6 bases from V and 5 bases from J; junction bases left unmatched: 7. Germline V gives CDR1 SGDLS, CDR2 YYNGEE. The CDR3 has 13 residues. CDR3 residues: CASNARGVETQYF. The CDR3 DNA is TGTGCCAGCAACGCTCGGGGGGTGGAGACCCAGTACTTC.

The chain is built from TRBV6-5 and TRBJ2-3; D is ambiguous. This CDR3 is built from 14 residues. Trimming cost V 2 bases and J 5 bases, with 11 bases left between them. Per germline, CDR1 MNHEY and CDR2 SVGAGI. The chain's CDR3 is CASSYGPSGDTQYF. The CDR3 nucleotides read TGTGCCAGCAGTTACGGACCCTCAGGAGATACGCAGTATTTT.

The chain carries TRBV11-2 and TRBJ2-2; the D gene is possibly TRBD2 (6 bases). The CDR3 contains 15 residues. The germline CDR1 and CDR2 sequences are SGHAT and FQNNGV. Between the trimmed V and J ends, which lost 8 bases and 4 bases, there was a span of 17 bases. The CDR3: CASSLPWGVTGELFF. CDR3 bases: TGTGCCAGCTCCTTACCCTGGGGGGTCACCGGGGAGCTGTTTTTT.